This T cell receptor (beta chain) was captured in a study of T cell changes during pregnancy in multiple sclerosis. This clone is a singleton in its sample. The CDR3 loop spans 15 amino acids. V lost 5 bases to trimming and J lost 3 bases; unmatched junction nucleotides: 7. The germline CDR1 and CDR2 sequences are LNHDA and SQIVND (reference sequence). The data were produced by immunoSEQ multiplex PCR, yet TCRdb's version contains in-frame clones alone and is incomplete. Among around 34,000 clones listed, less than 95% were seen once. This material consisted of CD8+ T cells from peripheral blood mononuclear cells, taken before pregnancy. The clonotype originates from a female donor with multiple sclerosis, enrolled in a pregnancy study. The gene calls are TRBV19 and TRBJ2-7; 10 bases line up with TRBD1. The CDR3 bases are TGTGCCAGTAGTCCTGGACAGGGGGGCATCTACGAGCAGTACTTC. Its protein product is CASSPGQGGIYEQYF.